This T cell receptor (beta chain) was recorded in a study of CD8 T cells in ankylosing spondylitis. This CDR3 is built from 16 residues. The germline gives CDR1 DFQATT, CDR2 SNEGSKA (reference sequence). The V segment lost 2 bases and the J segment 1 base; nucleotides outside the gene matches: 10. Quantitative 5'-RACE with molecular barcodes produced the TCR beta libraries. TCRdb redid the calling of the 5' RACE reads with MiXCR, one entry per CDR3 protein. Of 250,000 to 400,000 distinct CDR3 sequences listed, about 9.9% are singletons. The table lists this clonotype with many counts. Sequencing was carried out using blood, either unsorted or a sorted T cell fraction (not recorded which). The sequence was collected from a female donor with ankylosing spondylitis or in good health (not recorded which). The chain joins TRBV20-1 to TRBJ1-2; 7 nucleotides line up with TRBD1. The CDR3 DNA is TGCAGTGCTAGACCTGGCTGGGGACAGCATAACTATGGCTACACCTTC. This codes for CSARPGWGQHNYGYTF.